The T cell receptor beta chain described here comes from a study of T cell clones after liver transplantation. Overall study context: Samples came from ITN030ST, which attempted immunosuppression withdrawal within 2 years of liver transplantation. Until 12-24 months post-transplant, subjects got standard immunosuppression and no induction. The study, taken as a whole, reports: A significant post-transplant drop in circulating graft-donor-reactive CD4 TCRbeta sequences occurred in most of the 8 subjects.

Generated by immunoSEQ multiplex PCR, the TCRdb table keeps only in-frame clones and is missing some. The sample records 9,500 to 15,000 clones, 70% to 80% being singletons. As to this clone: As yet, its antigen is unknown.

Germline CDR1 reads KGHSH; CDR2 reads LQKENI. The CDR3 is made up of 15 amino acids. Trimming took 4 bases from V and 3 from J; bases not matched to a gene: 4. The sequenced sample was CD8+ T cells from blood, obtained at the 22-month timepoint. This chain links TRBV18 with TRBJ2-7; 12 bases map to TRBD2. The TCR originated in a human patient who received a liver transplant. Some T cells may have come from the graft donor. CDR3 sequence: CASSRLAGDHYEQYF. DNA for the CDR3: TGTGCCAGCTCACGACTAGCGGGAGACCACTACGAGCAGTACTTC.